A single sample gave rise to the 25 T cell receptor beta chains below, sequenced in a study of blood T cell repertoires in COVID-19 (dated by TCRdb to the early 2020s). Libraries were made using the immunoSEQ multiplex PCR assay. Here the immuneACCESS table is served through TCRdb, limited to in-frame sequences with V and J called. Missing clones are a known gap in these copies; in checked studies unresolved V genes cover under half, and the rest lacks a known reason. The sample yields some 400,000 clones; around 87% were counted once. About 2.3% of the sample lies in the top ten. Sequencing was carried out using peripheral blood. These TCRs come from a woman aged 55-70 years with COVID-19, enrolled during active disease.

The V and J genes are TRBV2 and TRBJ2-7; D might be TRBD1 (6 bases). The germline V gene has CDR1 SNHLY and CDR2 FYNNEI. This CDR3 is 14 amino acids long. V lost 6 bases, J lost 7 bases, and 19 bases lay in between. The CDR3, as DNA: TGTGCCAGCAGACCATGGGGGACAAGTCAAGAGCAGTACTTC. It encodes CASRPWGTSQEQYF.

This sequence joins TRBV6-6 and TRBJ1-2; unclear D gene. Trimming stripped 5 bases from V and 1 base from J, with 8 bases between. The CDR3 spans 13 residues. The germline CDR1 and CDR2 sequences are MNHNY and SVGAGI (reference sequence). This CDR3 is CASSREFNYGYTF. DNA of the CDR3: TGTGCCAGCAGTAGGGAGTTTAACTATGGCTACACCTTC.

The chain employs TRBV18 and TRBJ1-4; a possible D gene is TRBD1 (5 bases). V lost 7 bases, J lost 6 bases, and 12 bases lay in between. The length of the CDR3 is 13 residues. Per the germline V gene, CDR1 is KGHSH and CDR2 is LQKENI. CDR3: CASFSGVDEKLFF. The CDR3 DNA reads TGTGCCAGCTTCTCGGGGGTGGATGAAAAACTGTTTTTT.

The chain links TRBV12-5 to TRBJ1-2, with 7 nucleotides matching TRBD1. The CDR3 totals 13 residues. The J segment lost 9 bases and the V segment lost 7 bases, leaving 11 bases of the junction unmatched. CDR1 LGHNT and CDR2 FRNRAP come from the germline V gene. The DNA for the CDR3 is TGTGCTAGTGCCCCTCAACAGGGGTTGAGCTACACCTTC. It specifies CASAPQQGLSYTF.

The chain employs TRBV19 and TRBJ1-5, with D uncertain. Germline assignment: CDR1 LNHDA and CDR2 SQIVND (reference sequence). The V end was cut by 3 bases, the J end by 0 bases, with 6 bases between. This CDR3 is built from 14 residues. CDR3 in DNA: TGTGCCAGTAGTATTCAAAATAGCAATCAGCCCCAGCATTTT. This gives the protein CASSIQNSNQPQHF. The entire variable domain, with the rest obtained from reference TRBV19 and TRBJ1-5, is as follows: DGGITQSPKYLFRKEGQNVTLSCEQNLNHDAMYWYRQDPGQGLRLIYYSQIVNDFQKGDIAEGYSVSREKKESFPLTVTSAQKNPTAFYLCASSIQNSNQPQHFGDGTRLSIL.

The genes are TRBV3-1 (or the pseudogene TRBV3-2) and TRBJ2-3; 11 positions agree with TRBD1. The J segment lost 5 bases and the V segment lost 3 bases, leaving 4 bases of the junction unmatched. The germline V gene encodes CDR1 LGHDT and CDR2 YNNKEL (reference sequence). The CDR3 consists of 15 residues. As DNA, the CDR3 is TGTGCCAGCAGCCAGACGGGACAGGGGGGAGATACGCAGTATTTT. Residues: CASSQTGQGGDTQYF.

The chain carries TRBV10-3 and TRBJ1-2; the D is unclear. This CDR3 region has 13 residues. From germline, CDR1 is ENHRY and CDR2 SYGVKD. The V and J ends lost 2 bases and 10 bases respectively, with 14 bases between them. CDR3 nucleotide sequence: TGTGCCATCAGTGAGCAAGACTACCGGGACTACACCTTC. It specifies CAISEQDYRDYTF.

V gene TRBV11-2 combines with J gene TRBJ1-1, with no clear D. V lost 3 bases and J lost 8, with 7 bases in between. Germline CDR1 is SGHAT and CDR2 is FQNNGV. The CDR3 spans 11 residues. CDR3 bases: TGTGCCAGCAGCTTTTCCCTAGAAGCTTTCTTT. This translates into CASSFSLEAFF.

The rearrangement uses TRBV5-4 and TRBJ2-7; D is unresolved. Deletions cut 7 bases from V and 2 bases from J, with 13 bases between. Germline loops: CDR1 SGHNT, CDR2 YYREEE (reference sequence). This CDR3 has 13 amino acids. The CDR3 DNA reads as TGTGCCAGCGCCCCATGGCCCCCCTACGAGCAGTACTTC. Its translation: CASAPWPPYEQYF.

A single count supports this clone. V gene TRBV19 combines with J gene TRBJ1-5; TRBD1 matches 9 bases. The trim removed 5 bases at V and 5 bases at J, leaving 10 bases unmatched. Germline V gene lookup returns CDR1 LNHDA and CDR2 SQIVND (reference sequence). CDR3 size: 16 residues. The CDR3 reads CASSLHGTGNDQPQHF. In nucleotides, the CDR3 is TGTGCCAGTAGTTTACACGGGACAGGGAACGATCAGCCCCAGCATTTT.

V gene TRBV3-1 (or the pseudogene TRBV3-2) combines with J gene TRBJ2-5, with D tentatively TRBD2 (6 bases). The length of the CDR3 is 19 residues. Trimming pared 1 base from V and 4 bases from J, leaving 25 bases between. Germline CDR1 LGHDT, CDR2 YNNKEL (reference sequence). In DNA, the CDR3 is TGTGCCAGCAGCCAAGCAAGTCCGATATTAGGAGGGGAAAGAGAGACCCAGTACTTC. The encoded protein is CASSQASPILGGERETQYF.

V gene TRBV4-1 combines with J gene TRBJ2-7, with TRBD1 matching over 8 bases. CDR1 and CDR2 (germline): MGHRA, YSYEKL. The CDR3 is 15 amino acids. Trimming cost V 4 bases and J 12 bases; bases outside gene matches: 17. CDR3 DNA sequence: TGCGCCAGCAGCCCCCAGGGGGCGGGCAGCCAGGTCTGGTACTTC. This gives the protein CASSPQGAGSQVWYF.

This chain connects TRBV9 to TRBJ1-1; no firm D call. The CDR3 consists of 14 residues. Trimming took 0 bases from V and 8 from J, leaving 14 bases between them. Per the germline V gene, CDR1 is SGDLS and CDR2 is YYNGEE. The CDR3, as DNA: TGTGCCAGCAGCGTAGGGTCGGGGAAGTCCGAAGCTTTCTTT. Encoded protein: CASSVGSGKSEAFF.

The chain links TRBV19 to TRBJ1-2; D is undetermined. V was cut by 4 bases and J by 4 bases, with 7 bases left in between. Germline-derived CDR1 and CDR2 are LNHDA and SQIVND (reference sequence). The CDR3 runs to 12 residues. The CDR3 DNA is TGTGCCAGTAGTAGGAACAGCTATGGCTACACCTTC. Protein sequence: CASSRNSYGYTF.

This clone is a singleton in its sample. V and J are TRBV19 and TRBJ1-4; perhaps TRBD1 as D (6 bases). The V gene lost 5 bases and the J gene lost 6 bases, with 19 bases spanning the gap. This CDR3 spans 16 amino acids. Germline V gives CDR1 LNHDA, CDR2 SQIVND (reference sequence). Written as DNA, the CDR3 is TGTGCCAGTAGTGGCCGCCAATGGACAGCCCATGAAAAACTGTTTTTT. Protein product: CASSGRQWTAHEKLFF.

The CDR3 coding sequence is TGTGCCAGCAGCCAAGAAGGGGGACAGGGGGTTAGGGACATTCAGTACTTC. Translated: CASSQEGGQGVRDIQYF. V is TRBV4-2 and J is TRBJ2-4; 11 nucleotides align to TRBD1. CDR1 and CDR2 (germline): LGHNA, YNFKEQ. The CDR3 loop spans 17 amino acids. V was pared by 0 bases and J by 8 bases, with 9 bases of the junction left unmatched.

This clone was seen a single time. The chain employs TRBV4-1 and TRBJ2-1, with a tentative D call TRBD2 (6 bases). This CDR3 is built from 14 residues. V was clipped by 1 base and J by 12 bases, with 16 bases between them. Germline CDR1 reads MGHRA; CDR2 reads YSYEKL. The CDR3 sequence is CASSQGPGEAGQFF. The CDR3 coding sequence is TGCGCCAGCAGCCAAGGACCCGGGGAGGCGGGGCAGTTCTTC.

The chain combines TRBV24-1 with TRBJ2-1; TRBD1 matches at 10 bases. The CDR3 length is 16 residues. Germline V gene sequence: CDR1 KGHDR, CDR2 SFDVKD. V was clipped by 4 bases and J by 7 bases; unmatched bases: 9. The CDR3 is CATSDPDRGQGNEQFF. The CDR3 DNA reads TGTGCCACCAGTGACCCTGACAGGGGGCAGGGTAATGAGCAGTTCTTC.

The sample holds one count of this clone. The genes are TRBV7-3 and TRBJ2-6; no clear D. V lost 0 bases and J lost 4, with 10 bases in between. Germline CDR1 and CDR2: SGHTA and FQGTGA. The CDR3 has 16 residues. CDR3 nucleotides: TGTGCCAGCAGCTTAACGGGCGTCCCCGGGGCCAACGTCCTGACTTTC. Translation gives CASSLTGVPGANVLTF.

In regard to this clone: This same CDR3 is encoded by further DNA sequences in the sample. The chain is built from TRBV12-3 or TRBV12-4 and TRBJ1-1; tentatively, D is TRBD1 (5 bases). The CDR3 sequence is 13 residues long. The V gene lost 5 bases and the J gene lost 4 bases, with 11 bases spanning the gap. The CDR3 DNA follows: TGTGCCAGCAGTCTCGCGGGGGGCACTGAAGCTTTCTTT. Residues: CASSLAGGTEAFF.

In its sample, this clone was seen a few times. The CDR3 region is CASSVRDRGHSGNTIYF. CDR3 coding DNA: TGTGCCAGCAGCGTAAGGGACAGGGGTCACTCTGGAAACACCATATATTTT. The chain is built from TRBV9 and TRBJ1-3; 10 bases match TRBD1. There are 17 residues in the CDR3. From germline, CDR1 is SGDLS and CDR2 YYNGEE. The trim removed 1 base at V and 0 bases at J, leaving 4 bases unmatched.

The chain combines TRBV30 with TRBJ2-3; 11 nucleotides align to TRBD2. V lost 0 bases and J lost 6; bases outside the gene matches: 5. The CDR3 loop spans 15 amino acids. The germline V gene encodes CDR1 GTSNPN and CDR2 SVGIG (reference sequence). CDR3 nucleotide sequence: TGTGCCTGGAGTGTACCTAGCGGGGGGCTGGATACGCAGTATTTT. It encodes CAWSVPSGGLDTQYF.

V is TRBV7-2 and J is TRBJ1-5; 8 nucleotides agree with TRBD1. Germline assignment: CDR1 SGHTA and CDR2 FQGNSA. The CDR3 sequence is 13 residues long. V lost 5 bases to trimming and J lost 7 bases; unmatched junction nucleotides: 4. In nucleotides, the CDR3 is TGTGCCAGCAGCCTTGACAGGGGACAGCCCCAGCATTTT. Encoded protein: CASSLDRGQPQHF.

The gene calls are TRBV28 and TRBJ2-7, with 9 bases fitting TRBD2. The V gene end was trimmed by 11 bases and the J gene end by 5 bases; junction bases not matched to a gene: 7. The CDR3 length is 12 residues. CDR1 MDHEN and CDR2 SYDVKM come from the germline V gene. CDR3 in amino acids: CALAGGYNEQYF. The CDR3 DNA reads TGTGCCCTCGCGGGGGGGTATAACGAGCAGTACTTC.

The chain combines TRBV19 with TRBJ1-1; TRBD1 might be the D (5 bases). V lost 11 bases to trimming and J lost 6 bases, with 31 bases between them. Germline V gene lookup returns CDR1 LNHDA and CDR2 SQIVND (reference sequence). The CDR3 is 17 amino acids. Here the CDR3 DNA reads TGTGCCGTAGGCGATCGTCGGGGGGTTGGGGAGTTCGCTGAAGCTTTCTTT. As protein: CAVGDRRGVGEFAEAFF.